These T cell receptor beta chains were read from a single sample in a study of T cells after yellow fever vaccination. TCRdb recomputed calls from the 5' RACE reads with MiXCR, one row per CDR3 protein. The table records under 500,000 distinct CDR3 sequences, around 19% of them present only once. The sequencing used PBMCs, collected before the yellow fever booster vaccination. The receptor set was obtained from a man between 18 and 35 years old who received the YFV17D yellow fever vaccine. CDR3s include the opening cysteine and the closing phenylalanine or tryptophan. D genes are given only for firm matches. Not all rows give a size; the values are once, few, many and, for expanded clones, a class.

v_gene	d_gene	abundance	j_gene	CDR3nt	CDR3aa
TRBV12-3/TRBV12-4	NA	NA	TRBJ2-5	TGTGCCAGCATTCAGGGCAGAGAAGAGACCCAGTACTTC	CASIQGREETQYF
TRBV5-1	NA	NA	TRBJ2-4	TGCGCCAGCAGCTTGTCTGATAGAGCCAAAAACATTCAGTACTTC	CASSLSDRAKNIQYF
TRBV10-3	NA	NA	TRBJ1-1	TGTGCCATCAGTGAGACAGGTGAAGCTTTCTTT	CAISETGEAFF
TRBV5-6	TRBD2	few	TRBJ2-3	TGTGCCAGCAGGACCGGCGGGGGTGGCGTCTCAGATACGCAGTATTTT	CASRTGGGGVSDTQYF
TRBV7-6	TRBD1	NA	TRBJ1-4	TGTGCCAGCAGCCCCCCCGGGATACAGGGGGCGCGGACTAATGAAAAACTGTTTTTT	CASSPPGIQGARTNEKLFF
TRBV7-2	NA	NA	TRBJ2-1	TGTGCCAGCAGCTTTCTGGCAGATGAGCAGTTCTTC	CASSFLADEQFF
TRBV9	NA	few	TRBJ1-1	TGTGCCAGCGGAGCATCAAGAGGTGAAGCTTTCTTT	CASGASRGEAFF
TRBV6-2/TRBV6-3	NA	many	TRBJ2-7	TGTGCCAGCAGCCGGAACTACGAGCAGTACTTC	CASSRNYEQYF
TRBV14	NA	few	TRBJ1-1	TGTGCCAGCAACCGAGACCCCTCCCTTGGAGCTTTCTTT	CASNRDPSLGAFF
TRBV5-1	NA	NA	TRBJ2-3	TGCGCCAGCAGCTTATCCGCAGGTGCGAATACGCAGTATTTT	CASSLSAGANTQYF
TRBV5-5	NA	NA	TRBJ1-2	TGTGCCAGCAGCTTGAGTCAGAGGATCGGCGGAGCCTATGGCTACACCTTC	CASSLSQRIGGAYGYTF
TRBV4-1	TRBD2	few	TRBJ2-3	TGCGCCAGCAGCCCCTACTCCCGTCTAGCGGCAGATACGCAGTATTTT	CASSPYSRLAADTQYF
TRBV20-1	TRBD2	few	TRBJ2-5	TGCAGTGCTAGACGCCTAGCGGGGGGGCATGGTGGAGAGACCCAGTACTTC	CSARRLAGGHGGETQYF
TRBV6-2/TRBV6-3	NA	NA	TRBJ1-1	TGTGCCAGCAGTTACCCTCCCTTAACGTGGATGCCTGAAGCTTTCTTT	CASSYPPLTWMPEAFF
TRBV3-1	TRBD2	NA	TRBJ2-5	TGTGCCAGCAGGGCGCGGGGGGCCGGAGAGACCCAGTACTTC	CASRARGAGETQYF
TRBV20-1	TRBD2	NA	TRBJ2-3	TGCAGTGCTAGAGATCGGCGACTAGCGGGGGCAGATACGCAGTATTTT	CSARDRRLAGADTQYF
TRBV6-1	NA	few	TRBJ2-1	TGTGCCAGCCGCAGTCACTACAATGAGCAGTTCTTC	CASRSHYNEQFF
TRBV7-2	TRBD1	few	TRBJ2-5	TGTGCCAGCAGCGCGACAGGGTTTTCAGTGGAGACCCAGTACTTC	CASSATGFSVETQYF
TRBV20-1	NA	few	TRBJ1-4	TGCAGTGCTAGAGTGGCGGGTGGTAATGAAAAACTGTTTTTT	CSARVAGGNEKLFF
TRBV7-2	TRBD2	few	TRBJ2-2	TGTGCCAGCACCCCGCCGGGGGACTACGTAACCGGGGAGCTGTTTTTT	CASTPPGDYVTGELFF
TRBV7-2	NA	NA	TRBJ2-7	TGTGCCAGCAGCTTACCCGGGACACTAACCTTTGAGCAGTACTTC	CASSLPGTLTFEQYF
TRBV7-6	NA	NA	TRBJ1-1	TGTGCCAGCAGCTCCGGACGGTCGAACACTGAAGCTTTCTTT	CASSSGRSNTEAFF
TRBV7-2	NA	few	TRBJ2-1	TGTGCCAGCACCTCTGGGGCCGGAAATGAGCAGTTCTTC	CASTSGAGNEQFF
TRBV18	TRBD1	NA	TRBJ1-2	TGTGCCAGCTCACCACCGTCGGGACAGGGGGCCCTATACAACTATGGCTACACCTTC	CASSPPSGQGALYNYGYTF
TRBV10-3	NA	few	TRBJ2-7	TGTGCCATCAGTGAGTCCGTCTACGAGCAGTACTTC	CAISESVYEQYF
TRBV20-1	TRBD1	few	TRBJ2-3	TGCAGTGCTACTATTACAGGGGGCTTTACGCAGTATTTT	CSATITGGFTQYF
TRBV5-6	NA	few	TRBJ2-2	TGTGCCAGCAGCTTCGAGGGAGTGGGCAGCGCCGGGGAGCTGTTTTTT	CASSFEGVGSAGELFF
TRBV28	NA	many	TRBJ2-1	TGTGCCAGCAGTCCCACGGGGGCGAGCTCCTACAATGAGCAGTTCTTC	CASSPTGASSYNEQFF
TRBV5-1	TRBD2	NA	TRBJ2-6	TGCGCCAGCAGCATCACTAGCGGGGGGTCACCTAACACTGGGGCCAACGTCCTGACTTTC	CASSITSGGSPNTGANVLTF
TRBV5-6	NA	NA	TRBJ2-3	TGTGCCAGCAGCTTACCCGGGGGGCTAGATACGCAGTATTTT	CASSLPGGLDTQYF
TRBV4-3	TRBD2	few	TRBJ2-3	TGCGCCAGCAGCCAAGATATCCGGGAGGGGGCAGATACGCAGTATTTT	CASSQDIREGADTQYF
TRBV6-2/TRBV6-3	NA	few	TRBJ2-3	TGTGCCAGCAGTCCAGACTTCCCCGGTAGAGATACGCAGTATTTT	CASSPDFPGRDTQYF
TRBV7-9	TRBD2	few	TRBJ2-4	TGTGCCAGCAGCTCCCCCGGGACTAGCGACGAAAACATTCAGTACTTC	CASSSPGTSDENIQYF
TRBV28	NA	NA	TRBJ1-6	TGTGCCAGCAGTTCGGGAGCAGCAATTTATAATTCACCCCTCCACTTT	CASSSGAAIYNSPLHF
TRBV7-9	NA	NA	TRBJ1-4	TGTGCCAGCAGAAACAGGGACTCTAATGAAAAACTGTTTTTT	CASRNRDSNEKLFF
TRBV20-1	NA	few	TRBJ2-2	TGCAGTGCTAGAGATCATGGTAGTGTCAGGGTAAACACCGGGGAGCTGTTTTTT	CSARDHGSVRVNTGELFF
TRBV27	TRBD2	NA	TRBJ2-7	TGTGCCAGCGCGCTAGCGGGGGGAACCTACGAGCAGTACTTC	CASALAGGTYEQYF
TRBV5-1	NA	NA	TRBJ1-5	TGCGCCAGCAGCCAAGGACAGCCTAGGGGCAATCAGCCCCAGCATTTT	CASSQGQPRGNQPQHF
TRBV7-6	TRBD1	few	TRBJ2-2	TGTGCCAGCAGCTTTGGACAGGGGCTGAATGGCGGGGAGCTGTTTTTT	CASSFGQGLNGGELFF
TRBV7-2	TRBD2	few	TRBJ2-2	TGTGCCAGCAGCTCCTCTAGCGGGGGGGCAGGCACCGGGGAGCTGTTTTTT	CASSSSSGGAGTGELFF
TRBV2	NA	few	TRBJ2-3	TGTGCCAGCAGTGAGCTCACAGATACGCAGTATTTT	CASSELTDTQYF
TRBV20-1	NA	few	TRBJ1-1	TGCAGTGCTAGAGATAGGCACCCGGCGGCTTTCTTT	CSARDRHPAAFF
TRBV11-2	NA	NA	TRBJ1-2	TGTGCCAGCAGCTTGGCCCGCAACTATGGCTACACCTTC	CASSLARNYGYTF
TRBV7-3	TRBD2	NA	TRBJ2-3	TGTGCCAGCAGCCGACTAGCGGGGGGGCCGCCAGATACGCAGTATTTT	CASSRLAGGPPDTQYF
TRBV29-1	NA	NA	TRBJ1-1	TGCAGCGTGGTTCGGGGGCTCACTGAAGCTTTCTTT	CSVVRGLTEAFF
TRBV9	NA	few	TRBJ1-3	TGTGCCAGCAGCGTAGGGCGGGGAGAGGCTGGAAACACCATATATTTT	CASSVGRGEAGNTIYF
TRBV11-2	NA	many	TRBJ1-1	TGTGCCAGCAGCTCAAACCTAAACACTGAAGCTTTCTTT	CASSSNLNTEAFF
TRBV2	NA	NA	TRBJ2-7	TGTGCCAGCAGTGTGCGGGGGCTCCTATTCTACGAGCAGTACTTC	CASSVRGLLFYEQYF